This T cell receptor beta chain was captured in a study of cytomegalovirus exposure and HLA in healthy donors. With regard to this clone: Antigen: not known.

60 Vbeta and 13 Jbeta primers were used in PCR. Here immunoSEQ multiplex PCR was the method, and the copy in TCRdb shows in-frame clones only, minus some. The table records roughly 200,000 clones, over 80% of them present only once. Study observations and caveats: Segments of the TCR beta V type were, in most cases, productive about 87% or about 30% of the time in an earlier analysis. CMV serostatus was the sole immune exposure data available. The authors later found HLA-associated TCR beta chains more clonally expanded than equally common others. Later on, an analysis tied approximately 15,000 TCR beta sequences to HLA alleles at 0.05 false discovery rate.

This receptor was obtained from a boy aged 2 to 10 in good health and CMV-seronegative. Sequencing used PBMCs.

CDR3 DNA sequence: TGTGCCACCAGCAGAGATCGAGCGGGGGGTAGTGGCTACACCTTC. Amino acid sequence: CATSRDRAGGSGYTF. The chain uses TRBV15 and TRBJ1-2; tentatively, D is TRBD1 (5 bases). Trimming pared 0 bases from V and 7 bases from J, leaving 15 bases between. Germline V lookup: CDR1 LNHNV, CDR2 YYDKDF (reference sequence). This CDR3 has 15 residues.